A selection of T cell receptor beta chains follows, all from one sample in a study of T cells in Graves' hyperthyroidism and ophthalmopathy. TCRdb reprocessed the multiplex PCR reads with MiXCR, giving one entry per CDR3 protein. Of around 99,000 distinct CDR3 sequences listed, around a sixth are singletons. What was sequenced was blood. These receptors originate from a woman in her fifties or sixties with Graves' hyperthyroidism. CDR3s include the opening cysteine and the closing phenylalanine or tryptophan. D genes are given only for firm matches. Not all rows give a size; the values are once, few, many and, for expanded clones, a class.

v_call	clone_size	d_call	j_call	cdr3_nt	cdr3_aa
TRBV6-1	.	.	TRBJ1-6	TGTGCCAGCAAAAGGGACGGTTTCATTATTTCACCCCTCCACTTT	CASKRDGFIISPLHF
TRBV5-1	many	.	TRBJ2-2	TGCGCCAGCAGCTTGTCGGGACGAGACACCGGGGAGCTGTTTTTT	CASSLSGRDTGELFF
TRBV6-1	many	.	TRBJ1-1	TGTGCCACCTCCACAAGGGCGACAGCGAACACTGAAGCTTTCTTT	CATSTRATANTEAFF
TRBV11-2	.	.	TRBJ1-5	TGTGCCAGCAGCTGGCAGGGGCCGAGCAATCAGCCCCAGCATTTT	CASSWQGPSNQPQHF
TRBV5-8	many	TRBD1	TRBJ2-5	TGTGCCAGCAGCCCATGGACAGGCCTCGGGGAGACCCAGTACTTC	CASSPWTGLGETQYF
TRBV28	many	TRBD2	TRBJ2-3	TGTGCCAGCAGTCTTACTAGCGGGAGCGGGCAGGACACAGATACGCAGTATTTT	CASSLTSGSGQDTDTQYF
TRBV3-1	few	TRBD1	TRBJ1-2	TGTGCCAGCAGCCAAATGGCGGGACAGGGGAATAGCTACACCTTC	CASSQMAGQGNSYTF
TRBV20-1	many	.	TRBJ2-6	TGCAGTGCTAGGGGAGGCTCTGGGGCCAACGTCCTGACTTTC	CSARGGSGANVLTF
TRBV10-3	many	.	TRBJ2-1	TGTGCCATCAGTGCGGTCGGGCAGATTAAAAAGAACAATGAGCAGTTCTTC	CAISAVGQIKKNNEQFF
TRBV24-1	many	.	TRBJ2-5	TGTGCCACCAGTGATTACGGGGGGCCAGGGGAGACCCAGTACTTC	CATSDYGGPGETQYF
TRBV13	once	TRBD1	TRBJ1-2	TGCGCCAGCAGCTTCGATCCCTTAACCGGGACAGGGTCTTATGGCTACACCTTC	CASSFDPLTGTGSYGYTF
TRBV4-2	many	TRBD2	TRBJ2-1	TGTGCCAGCAGCCCCCGCGAACTAGCGGGAGGGAATGAGCAGTTCTTC	CASSPRELAGGNEQFF
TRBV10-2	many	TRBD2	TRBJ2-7	TGCGCCAGCAGTGAGCCGGGACTAGCGGGACTCTACGAGCAGTACTTC	CASSEPGLAGLYEQYF
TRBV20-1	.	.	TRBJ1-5	TGCAGTGCTATCTTTTCCGGGGGCAGTAGCAATCAGCCCCAGCATTTT	CSAIFSGGSSNQPQHF
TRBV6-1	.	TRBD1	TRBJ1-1	TGTGCCAGCAGTCTCATGACAGGGCTCACTGAAGCTTTCTTT	CASSLMTGLTEAFF
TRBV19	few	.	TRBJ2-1	TGTGCCAGTAGTTTCGGGGGTGCAGGGGGATACAATGAGCAGTTCTTC	CASSFGGAGGYNEQFF
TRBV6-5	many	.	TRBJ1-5	TGTGCCAGCAGTTACTCAGTCGGCTTGAGCAATCAGCCCCAGCATTTT	CASSYSVGLSNQPQHF
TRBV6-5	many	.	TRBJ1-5	TGTGCCAGCAGTTACTCGAATGACCGGCCCCAGCATTTT	CASSYSNDRPQHF
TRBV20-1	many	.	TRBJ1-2	TGCAGTGCTAGAGATACCCAGGGCGAGTATGGCTACACCTTC	CSARDTQGEYGYTF
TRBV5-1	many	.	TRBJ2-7	TGCGCCAGCAGCCACCCCGGTCACTACGAGCAGTACTTC	CASSHPGHYEQYF
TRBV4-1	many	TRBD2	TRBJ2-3	TGCGCCAGCAGCCAAGACCTAGCGGGAGGTAATACGCAGTATTTT	CASSQDLAGGNTQYF
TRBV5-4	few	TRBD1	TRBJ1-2	TGTGCCAGCAGCTTCCCGGGACAGGGGGCGGATGGCTACACCTTC	CASSFPGQGADGYTF
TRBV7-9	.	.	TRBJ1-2	TGTGCCAGCAGCTTAGAAGGGGATTTCTATGGCTACACCTTC	CASSLEGDFYGYTF
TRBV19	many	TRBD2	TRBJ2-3	TGTGCCAGTAGTCCGGGACTAGCGGGAGTAGTGGATACGCAGTATTTT	CASSPGLAGVVDTQYF
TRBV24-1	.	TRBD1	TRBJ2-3	TGTGCCACCAGTGATGCGACAGGGATGGCAGATACGCAGTATTTT	CATSDATGMADTQYF
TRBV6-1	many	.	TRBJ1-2	TGTGCCAGCAGAAAGGAAAGCCGGGACTATGGCTACACCTTC	CASRKESRDYGYTF
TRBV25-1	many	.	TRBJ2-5	TGTGCCAGCAGTGAATCAGGAGAGACCCAGTACTTC	CASSESGETQYF
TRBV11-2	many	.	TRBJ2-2	TGTGCCAGCAGCTCCCCGGGACTGGGGGAGCTGTTTTTT	CASSSPGLGELFF
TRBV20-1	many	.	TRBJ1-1	TGCAGTGCTAGTGCGGGGTCTGGTGAAGCTTTCTTT	CSASAGSGEAFF
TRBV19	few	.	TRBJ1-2	TGTGCCAGTAGTATTGGACAGTTCTATGGCTACACCTTC	CASSIGQFYGYTF
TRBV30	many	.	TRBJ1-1	TGTGCCTGGAGTCCCGAGGGGGGCTCGGCTTTCTTT	CAWSPEGGSAFF
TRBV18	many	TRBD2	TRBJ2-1	TGTGCCAGCTCCTCTGGTGGAACGACTAGCGGGACCAGCTCCTACAATGAGCAGTTCTTC	CASSSGGTTSGTSSYNEQFF
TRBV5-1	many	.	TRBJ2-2	TGCGCCAGCTGTGAGAGACGCACCGGGGAGCTGTTTTTT	CASCERRTGELFF
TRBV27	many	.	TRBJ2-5	TGTGCCAGCAGTCCGCTGGAATGGGAGACCCAGTACTTC	CASSPLEWETQYF
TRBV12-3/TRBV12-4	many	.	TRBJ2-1	TGTGCCAGCAGTTTCCCTAGTGACCAAAGCTCCTACAATGAGCAGTTCTTC	CASSFPSDQSSYNEQFF
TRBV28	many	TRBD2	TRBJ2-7	TGTGCCAGCAGCTCTAGCGGGAGCCAGAACGAGCAGTACTTC	CASSSSGSQNEQYF
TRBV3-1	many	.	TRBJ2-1	TGTGCCAGCAGCACCTATCGCAGGTTCTACTCCTACAATGAGCAGTTCTTC	CASSTYRRFYSYNEQFF
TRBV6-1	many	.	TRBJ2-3	TGTGCCAGCAGTTATGGCGGAAGCACAGATACGCAGTATTTT	CASSYGGSTDTQYF
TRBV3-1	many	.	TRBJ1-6	TGTGCCAGCAGCCAAGTCCTATTACGTGCGGGGGACTCCTATAATTCACCCCTCCACTTT	CASSQVLLRAGDSYNSPLHF
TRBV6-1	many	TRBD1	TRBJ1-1	TGTGCCAGCAGTAACCCGGGACAGGGAATGAACACTGAAGCTTTCTTT	CASSNPGQGMNTEAFF
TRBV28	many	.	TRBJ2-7	TGTGCCAGCAGACCCACAGGCCGATCCTACGAGCAGTACTTC	CASRPTGRSYEQYF
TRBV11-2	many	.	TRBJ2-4	TGTGCCAGCAGCTTAGTCAGGGCGGGAACCAAAAACATTCAGTACTTC	CASSLVRAGTKNIQYF
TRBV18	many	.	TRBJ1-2	TGTGCCAGCTCACCAGAGGACTTTCTATGGAGCTACACCTTC	CASSPEDFLWSYTF
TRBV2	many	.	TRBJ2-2	TGTGCCAGCAGTGACAGGCAGAACACCGGGGAGCTGTTTTTT	CASSDRQNTGELFF
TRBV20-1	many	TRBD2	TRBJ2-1	TGCAGTGCTCCTCGACCAGGACTAGCGGGAGGACATGAGCAGTTCTTC	CSAPRPGLAGGHEQFF
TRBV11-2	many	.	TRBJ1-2	TGTGCCAGCAGCTTAGATCTGGGGGCAGTACCCTATGGCTACACCTTC	CASSLDLGAVPYGYTF
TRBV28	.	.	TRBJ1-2	TGCGCCAGCAGCCAAGAACAGGGCGCCAACTATGGCTACACCTTC	CASSQEQGANYGYTF
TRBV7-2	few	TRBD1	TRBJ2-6	TGTGCCAGCAGCCCCGGGACAGGGGGCGCTGGGGCCAACGTCCTGACTTTC	CASSPGTGGAGANVLTF
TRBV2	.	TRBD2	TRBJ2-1	TGTGCCAGCAGAGAACTAGCGGGGGGGCTCAATGAGCAGTTCTTC	CASRELAGGLNEQFF
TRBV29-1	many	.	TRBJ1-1	TGCAGCGTCACGGGACTACTACAGGGTATGAACACTGAAGCTTTCTTT	CSVTGLLQGMNTEAFF
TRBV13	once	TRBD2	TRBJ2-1	TGTGCCAGCAGCTTGGCCGGACTAGCGGGAGGTGGCGAGCAGTTCTTC	CASSLAGLAGGGEQFF
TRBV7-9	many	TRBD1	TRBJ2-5	TGTGCCAGCAGCTACAACCCAGGGGGCGGTCTAGAGACCCAGTACTTC	CASSYNPGGGLETQYF
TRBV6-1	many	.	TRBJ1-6	TGTGCCAGCAGTGAATCGGGAAATTATTCACCCCTCCACTTT	CASSESGNYSPLHF
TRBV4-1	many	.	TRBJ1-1	TGCGCCAGCAGCCAGGATTGGGGGACTGAAGCTTTCTTT	CASSQDWGTEAFF
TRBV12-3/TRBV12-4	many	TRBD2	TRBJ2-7	TGTGCCAGCACCCCTAATGCCGGACTAGCGGAGCAGTACTTC	CASTPNAGLAEQYF
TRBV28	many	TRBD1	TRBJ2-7	TGTGCCAGCGGGACAGGGATGAGCTCCTACGAGCAGTACTTC	CASGTGMSSYEQYF
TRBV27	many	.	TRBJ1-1	TGTGCCAGCAGTTCTCTGTCAGGTGAAGCTTTCTTT	CASSSLSGEAFF
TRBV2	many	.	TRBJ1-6	TGTGCCAGCAGTCCCCACCGCGGAGATTCACCCCTCCACTTT	CASSPHRGDSPLHF
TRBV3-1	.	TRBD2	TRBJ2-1	TGTGCCAGCAGCCGCCGTCGGGGACTAGCGGTCAATGAGCAGTTCTTC	CASSRRRGLAVNEQFF
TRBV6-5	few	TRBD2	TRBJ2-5	TGTGCCAGCAGTTACTATGTAGCGGGAGCAGAGACCCAGTACTTC	CASSYYVAGAETQYF